The 20 T cell receptor beta chains reported below all come from one sample, sequenced in a study of blood T cell repertoires in COVID-19. Libraries were prepared by immunoSEQ multiplex PCR; TCRdb keeps only in-frame clonotypes and omits some of them. Of around 250,000 clones listed, under 85% are singletons. Material for sequencing was peripheral blood. These receptors originate from a young man who had recovered from COVID-19.

The V call is TRBV5-1, the J call TRBJ1-6, with TRBD1 matching 8 bases. Germline assignment: CDR1 SGHRS and CDR2 YFSETQ. This CDR3 comprises 16 residues. After removal of 2 bases from V and 6 bases from J, the junction contained 7 bases not matched to a gene. As DNA, the CDR3 is TGCGCCAGCAGCTTAACGGGACAGGCGGGTAATTCACCCCTCCACTTT. Its translation: CASSLTGQAGNSPLHF.

This clone was seen only a few times. The rearrangement links TRBV9 to TRBJ2-6; D remains unclear. Trimming stripped 4 bases from V and 0 bases from J, with 5 bases between. Germline values: CDR1 SGDLS, CDR2 YYNGEE. CDR3 length: 14 amino acids. The CDR3 loop is CASSPLSGANVLTF. As DNA, the CDR3 is TGTGCCAGCAGCCCCCTCTCTGGGGCCAACGTCCTGACTTTC. Looking up the rest from reference TRBV9 and TRBJ2-6 gives the full variable domain: DSGVTQTPKHLITATGQRVTLRCSPRSGDLSVYWYQQSLDQGLQFLIQYYNGEERAKGNILERFSAQQFPDLHSELNLSSLELGDSALYFCASSPLSGANVLTFGAGSRLTVL.

A few counts support this clone. The V call is TRBV6-1, the J call TRBJ1-5; D may be TRBD1 (5 bases). There are 14 residues in the CDR3. CDR1 MNHNS and CDR2 SASEGT come from the germline V gene. The V end was cut by 5 bases, the J end by 7 bases, with 15 bases between. The CDR3 coding sequence is TGTGCCAGCAGTTCCGGGAGGGGTAACCAGCCCCAGCATTTT. As protein: CASSSGRGNQPQHF.

The J gene is TRBJ2-1, the V gene TRBV11-1, with 7 bases fitting TRBD1. Per the germline V gene, CDR1 is SGHAT and CDR2 is FQDESV (reference sequence). The CDR3 has 15 residues. The V segment lost 4 bases and the J segment 3 bases; nucleotides outside the gene matches: 6. The CDR3 loop reads CASSYRDRYYNEQFF. CDR3 in DNA: TGTGCCAGCAGCTACCGGGACAGATACTACAATGAGCAGTTCTTC.

The chain combines TRBV5-1 with TRBJ2-3, with D perhaps matching TRBD2 (7 bases). Germline CDR1 is SGHRS and CDR2 is YFSETQ. The V end was cut by 1 base, the J end by 6 bases, with 21 bases between. CDR3 length: 17 amino acids. This CDR3 is CASSLWGRGGSGDTQYF. For the CDR3, the DNA is TGCGCCAGCAGCTTGTGGGGGCGCGGGGGAAGCGGGGATACGCAGTATTTT.

This chain links TRBV5-1 with TRBJ2-3; possibly TRBD1 for D (6 bases). CDR3 length: 14 amino acids. Trimming removed 5 bases at V and 3 bases at J, with 13 bases between. Germline V lookup: CDR1 SGHRS, CDR2 YFSETQ. CDR3 nucleotides: TGCGCCAGCAGTCAAGGGACACATACAGATACGCAGTATTTT. Its translation: CASSQGTHTDTQYF.

This clone appeared once. The V gene is TRBV7-2, the J gene TRBJ2-1, with 7 bases aligning to TRBD1. Unmatched junction bases numbered 17, after V lost 1 base and J lost 5 bases. The CDR3 totals 19 residues. Germline lookup yields CDR1 SGHTA and CDR2 FQGNSA. The CDR3 reads CASSLVYGTDSVNDNEQFF. The DNA of the CDR3 is TGTGCCAGCAGCTTAGTTTACGGGACAGACTCCGTCAACGACAATGAGCAGTTCTTC.

The chain carries TRBV12-2 and TRBJ2-1; the table assigns TRBD2, which was not confirmed against the DNA. TRBV12-2 is a pseudogene. This CDR3 is 16 amino acids long. CDR3 residues: CASRLGLAGGKGEQFF. In DNA, the CDR3 is TGTGCAAGTCGCTTAGGACTAGCGGGGGGGAAGGGTGAGCAGTTCTTC.

The genes are TRBV19 and TRBJ2-5; D possibly corresponds to TRBD1 (6 bases). The V end was cut by 6 bases, the J end by 5 bases, with 16 bases between. CDR3 length: 14 residues. Germline assignment: CDR1 LNHDA and CDR2 SQIVND (reference sequence). In DNA form, the CDR3 reads TGTGCCAGTAGCCAAACAGGGAGAGACGAGACCCAGTACTTC. This sequence encodes CASSQTGRDETQYF.

The chain couples TRBV15 to TRBJ2-7, with D hard to call. CDR1 is LNHNV and CDR2 is YYDKDF in the germline V gene (reference sequence). V shed 6 bases and J shed 6 bases, with 18 bases lying between them. The CDR3 spans 14 residues. The CDR3 nucleotides are TGTGCCACCAGTGTTTCCAGGTTGTCACCCGAGCAGTACGTC. The encoded protein is CATSVSRLSPEQYV.

The rearrangement links TRBV7-8 to TRBJ2-5, with 8 nucleotides matching TRBD2. This CDR3 region has 14 residues. From germline, CDR1 is SGHVS and CDR2 FQNEAQ. Trimming at V came to 5 bases and at J to 6 bases, leaving 8 bases not matched to a gene. The CDR3 DNA sequence: TGTGCCAGCAGCACCCGGACTAGCTTAAAGACCCAGTACTTC. Translated: CASSTRTSLKTQYF.

The chain combines TRBV15 with TRBJ2-5, with a weak D call TRBD1 (6 bases). Germline CDR1 is LNHNV and CDR2 is YYDKDF (reference sequence). The CDR3 is 16 residues long. V was pared by 0 bases and J by 2 bases, with 13 bases between. The DNA for the CDR3 is TGTGCCACCAGCAGAGATGTTGGACAGCCACAAGAGACCCAGTACTTC. Translated, it gives CATSRDVGQPQETQYF.

This chain joins TRBV11-2 and TRBJ1-1; 9 nucleotides match TRBD1. This CDR3 is built from 16 residues. V shed 5 bases, J shed 0 bases, and the junction held 7 bases outside the gene matches. The germline gives CDR1 SGHAT, CDR2 FQNNGV. The CDR3 spells CASSRQGGNMNTEAFF. In DNA form, the CDR3 reads TGTGCCAGCAGCCGACAGGGGGGCAACATGAACACTGAAGCTTTCTTT.

This clone appeared once. The chain employs TRBV10-1 and TRBJ1-6, with D possibly TRBD1 on 5 matching bases. Trimming took 3 bases from V and 6 from J, leaving 15 bases between them. CDR1 and CDR2 from the germline V gene are WNHNN and SYGVQD (reference sequence). The length of the CDR3 is 16 residues. The CDR3 region has the DNA TGCGCCAGCAGTGACCGTAGGGGTGCTGGTAATTCACCCCTCCACTTT. The encoded protein is CASSDRRGAGNSPLHF.

The V call is TRBV5-1, the J call TRBJ1-4; D remains unclear. The CDR3 has 15 amino acids. CDR1 and CDR2 (germline): SGHRS, YFSETQ. The V end lost 0 bases, the J end lost 0 bases, and 6 bases lay between the germline ends. CDR3 sequence (DNA): TGCGCCAGCAGCTTGGACAGCTCAACTAATGAAAAACTGTTTTTT. It codes for CASSLDSSTNEKLFF.

This chain joins TRBV5-4 and TRBJ2-3; D not certain. The CDR3 length is 12 residues. The germline CDR1 and CDR2 sequences are SGHNT and YYREEE (reference sequence). V shed 1 base and J shed 2 bases, with 2 bases lying between them. Here the CDR3 reads CASSLHTDTQYF. CDR3 bases: TGTGCCAGCAGCTTGCACACAGATACGCAGTATTTT. Full variable domain (outside the CDR3, taken from reference TRBV5-4 and TRBJ2-3): ETGVTQSPTHLIKTRGQQVTLRCSSQSGHNTVSWYQQALGQGPQFIFQYYREEENGRGNFPPRFSGLQFPNYSSELNVNALELDDSALYLCASSLHTDTQYFGPGTRLTVL.

The chain employs TRBV15 and TRBJ2-5, with D maybe TRBD2 (6 bases). Germline values: CDR1 LNHNV, CDR2 YYDKDF (reference sequence). V was pared by 5 bases and J by 5 bases, with 9 bases between. The CDR3 is 12 residues long. CDR3 DNA sequence: TGTGCCACCAGCGGGGGGTCGGAGACCCAGTACTTC. Amino acid sequence: CATSGGSETQYF.

The chain recombines TRBV12-3 or TRBV12-4 with TRBJ1-3; D is unresolved. V was clipped by 3 bases and J by 3 bases, with 6 bases between them. The CDR3 runs to 13 residues. This chain's CDR3 is CASSFFNGNTIYF. In DNA form, the CDR3 reads TGTGCCAGCAGTTTCTTTAATGGAAACACCATATATTTT.

The genes are TRBV25-1 and TRBJ1-1, with D hard to call. Germline V gives CDR1 MGHDK, CDR2 SYGVNS. Between the trimmed V and J ends, which lost 1 base and 5 bases, there was a span of 5 bases. The CDR3 runs 12 residues. CDR3 sequence: CASSEFGTEAFF. The CDR3 DNA reads TGTGCCAGCAGTGAATTCGGGACTGAAGCTTTCTTT.

V is TRBV4-1 and J is TRBJ1-1, with TRBD1 matching over 7 bases. Germline CDR1 reads MGHRA; CDR2 reads YSYEKL. The V gene end was trimmed by 1 base and the J gene end by 2 bases; junction bases not matched to a gene: 4. This CDR3 region has 15 residues. DNA for the CDR3: TGCGCCAGCAGCCAAGTAGGACAGGTTAACACTGAAGCTTTCTTT. Protein sequence: CASSQVGQVNTEAFF.